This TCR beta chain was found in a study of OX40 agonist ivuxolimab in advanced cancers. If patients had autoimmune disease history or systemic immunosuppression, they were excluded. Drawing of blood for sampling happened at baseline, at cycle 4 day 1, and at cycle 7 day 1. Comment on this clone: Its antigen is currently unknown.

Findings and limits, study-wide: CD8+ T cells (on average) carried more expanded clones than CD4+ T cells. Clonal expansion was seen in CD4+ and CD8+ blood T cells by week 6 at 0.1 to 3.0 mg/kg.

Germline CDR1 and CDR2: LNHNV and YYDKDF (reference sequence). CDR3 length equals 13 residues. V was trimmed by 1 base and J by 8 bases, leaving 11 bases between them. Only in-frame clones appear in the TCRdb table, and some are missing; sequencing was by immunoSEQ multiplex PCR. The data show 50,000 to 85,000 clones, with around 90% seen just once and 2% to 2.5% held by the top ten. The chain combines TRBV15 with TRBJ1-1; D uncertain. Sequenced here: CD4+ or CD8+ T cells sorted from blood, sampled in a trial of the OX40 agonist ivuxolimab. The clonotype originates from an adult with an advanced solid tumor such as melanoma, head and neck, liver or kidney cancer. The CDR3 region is CATSRVSPREAFF. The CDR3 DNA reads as TGTGCCACCAGCAGAGTATCCCCCCGCGAAGCTTTCTTT.